Following are 4 T cell receptor beta chains from one sample sequenced in a study of beta chain features in type 1 diabetes. Their antigens remain unidentified. Every bit of the isolated RNA underwent reverse transcription, so sequencing read expressed TCRB transcripts. Sequencing used immunoSEQ multiplex PCR; TCRdb keeps in-frame clones, though not all of them. The sample shows roughly 150,000 clones, around 8% of them seen only once. Points from the study as a whole: Among all four CD4+ subsets, Type 1 diabetes patients had TCRB CDR3s that were moderately but significantly shorter.

What was sequenced was central memory CD4+ T cells from blood. These receptors were collected from a woman between 18 and 29 years old with type 1 diabetes.

This clone was observed a handful of times. V and J are TRBV4-3 and TRBJ2-7; TRBD1 matches at 7 bases. J was trimmed by 7 bases and V by 0 bases; bases with no gene match: 6. CDR3 length: 14 amino acids. Germline V CDR1 and CDR2: LGHNA, YSLEER. The CDR3: CASSQDQGTEEQYF. Here the CDR3 DNA reads TGCGCCAGCAGCCAAGATCAGGGGACAGAGGAGCAGTACTTC.

This clone has just a few counts. The chain carries TRBV18 and TRBJ2-1, with TRBD2 matching 7 bases. This CDR3 comprises 20 residues. Trimming took 2 bases from V and 8 from J; bases not matched to a gene: 24. The germline V gene encodes CDR1 KGHSH and CDR2 LQKENI. The CDR3 region is CASSPGGYGRGSARWDEQFF. The DNA of the CDR3 is TGTGCCAGCTCACCAGGAGGGTATGGACGCGGGAGCGCCCGGTGGGATGAGCAGTTCTTC. The whole variable domain, remainder taken from reference TRBV18 and TRBJ2-1, is NAGVMQNPRHLVRRRGQEARLRCSPMKGHSHVYWYRQLPEEGLKFMVYLQKENIIDESGMPKERFSAEFPKEGPSILRIQQVVRGDSAAYFCASSPGGYGRGSARWDEQFFGPGTRLTVL.

This clone was counted only a few times. The J gene is TRBJ1-1, the V gene TRBV4-1; D ambiguous. The CDR3 has 15 residues. Germline V gene sequence: CDR1 MGHRA, CDR2 YSYEKL. The V gene lost 0 bases and the J gene lost 0 bases, with 8 bases spanning the gap. CDR3 DNA sequence: TGCGCCAGCAGCCAAGAAAAACAGATGAACACTGAAGCTTTCTTT. It is translated as CASSQEKQMNTEAFF.

This clone was counted a few times. The V call is TRBV11-2, the J call TRBJ1-6; the match to TRBD1 covers 9 bases. With V trimmed by 2 bases and J by 8 bases, 4 bases remained unmatched. The CDR3 is made up of 15 amino acids. The germline gives CDR1 SGHAT, CDR2 FQNNGV. The CDR3 DNA reads as TGTGCCAGCAGCTTACTACAGGGGGCGGATTCACCCCTCCACTTT. Translating it yields CASSLLQGADSPLHF.